This TCR beta chain was identified during a study of T cells after posttransplantation cyclophosphamide. The related graft donor's blood sample was taken on the day of bone marrow donation. Comment on this clone: Its antigen is undetermined.

Germline values: CDR1 SEHNR, CDR2 FQNEAQ (reference sequence). Trimming at V came to 2 bases and at J to 5 bases, leaving 11 bases not matched to a gene. This CDR3 is built from 17 residues. Using immunoSEQ multiplex PCR, the repertoire was profiled, and TCRdb retains in-frame clones only, with some absent. The table lists 3,300 or so clones, 75% to 80% of them singletons. Overall study findings and caveats: TRB clonality was highly associated with recipient CMV seropositivity and reactivation.

The source material was memory CD8+ T cells sorted from blood. The rearrangement links TRBV7-9 to TRBJ2-2; 7 nucleotides match TRBD1. This receptor was identified in a woman aged 60-75 years in good health, CMV-negative, and a related stem cell transplant donor. The chain's CDR3 is CASSLNRGRATTGELFF. DNA of the CDR3: TGTGCCAGCAGCTTAAACAGGGGTCGGGCAACTACCGGGGAGCTGTTTTTT.